The source of this T cell receptor beta chain is a study of blood T cell repertoires in COVID-19. Study-level background: Sites in the United States, Italy and Spain provided acute and convalescent COVID-19 samples. From T cells, B-cell-depleted T cells, or PBMCs came the material, which was cDNA or gDNA.

The CDR3 loop spans 14 amino acids. Trimming at V came to 0 bases and at J to 3 bases, leaving 2 bases not matched to a gene. Germline V gene lookup returns CDR1 SGHNT and CDR2 YYREEE (reference sequence). Only in-frame clones appear in the TCRdb table, and some are missing; sequencing was by immunoSEQ multiplex PCR. Here the sample spans a few hundred thousand clones, roughly nine tenths being singletons. This TCR was sampled from a man in his fifties or sixties with acute or convalescent COVID-19. The chain uses TRBV5-4 and TRBJ2-5; the match to TRBD2 covers 7 bases. The specimen sequenced was peripheral blood. CDR3 protein: CASSLVGREETQYF. CDR3 DNA: TGTGCCAGCAGCTTGGTAGGGAGGGAAGAGACCCAGTACTTC. Complete variable domain (other parts from reference TRBV5-4 and TRBJ2-5): ETGVTQSPTHLIKTRGQQVTLRCSSQSGHNTVSWYQQALGQGPQFIFQYYREEENGRGNFPPRFSGLQFPNYSSELNVNALELDDSALYLCASSLVGREETQYFGPGTRLLVL.